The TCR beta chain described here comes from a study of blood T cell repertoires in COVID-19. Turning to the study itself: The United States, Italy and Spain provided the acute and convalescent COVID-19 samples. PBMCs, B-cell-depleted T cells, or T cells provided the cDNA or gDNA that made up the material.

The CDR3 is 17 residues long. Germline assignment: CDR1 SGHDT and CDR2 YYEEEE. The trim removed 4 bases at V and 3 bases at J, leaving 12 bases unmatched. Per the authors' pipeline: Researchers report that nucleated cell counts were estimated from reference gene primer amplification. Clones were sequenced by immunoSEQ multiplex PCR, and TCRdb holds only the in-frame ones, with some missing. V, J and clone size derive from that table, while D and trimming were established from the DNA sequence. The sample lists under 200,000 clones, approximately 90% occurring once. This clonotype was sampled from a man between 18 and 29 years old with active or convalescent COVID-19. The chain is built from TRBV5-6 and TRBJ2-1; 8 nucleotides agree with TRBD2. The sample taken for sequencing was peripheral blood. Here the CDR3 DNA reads TGTGCCAGCAGCATTGACCTTGGCGGGAGGATCTACAATGAGCAGTTCTTC. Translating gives CASSIDLGGRIYNEQFF.